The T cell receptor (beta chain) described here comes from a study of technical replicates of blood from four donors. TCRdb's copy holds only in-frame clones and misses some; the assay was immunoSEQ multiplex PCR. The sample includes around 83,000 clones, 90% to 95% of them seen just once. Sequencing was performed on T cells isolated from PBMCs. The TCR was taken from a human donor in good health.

CDR3 region: CAAPRATAYQETQYF. CDR3 bases: TGTGCCGCCCCAAGGGCGACAGCGTACCAAGAGACCCAGTACTTC. This chain links TRBV6-6 with TRBJ2-5; perhaps TRBD1 as D (5 bases). The CDR3 has 15 residues. The V gene's germline CDR1 is MNHNY and CDR2 SVGAGI (reference sequence). The V gene lost 11 bases and the J gene lost 0 bases, with 19 bases spanning the gap.